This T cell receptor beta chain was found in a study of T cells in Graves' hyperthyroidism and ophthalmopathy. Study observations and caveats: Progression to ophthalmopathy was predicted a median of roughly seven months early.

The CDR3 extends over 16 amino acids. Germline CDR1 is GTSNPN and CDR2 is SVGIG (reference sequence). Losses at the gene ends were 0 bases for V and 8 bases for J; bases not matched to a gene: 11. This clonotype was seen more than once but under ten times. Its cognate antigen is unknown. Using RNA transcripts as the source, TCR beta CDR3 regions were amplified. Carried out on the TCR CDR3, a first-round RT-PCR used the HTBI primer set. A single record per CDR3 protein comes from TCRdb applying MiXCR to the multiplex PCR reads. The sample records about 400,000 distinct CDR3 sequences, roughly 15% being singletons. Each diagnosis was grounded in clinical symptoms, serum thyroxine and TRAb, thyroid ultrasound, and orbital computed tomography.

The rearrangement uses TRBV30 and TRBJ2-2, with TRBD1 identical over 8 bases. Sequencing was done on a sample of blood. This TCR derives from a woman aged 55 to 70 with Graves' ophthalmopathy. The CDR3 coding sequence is TGTGCCTGGAGTGTCACCGACAGGGGCAGGTGGGGGGAGCTGTTTTTT. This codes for CAWSVTDRGRWGELFF.